One sample yielded the 4 T cell receptor beta chains listed below, sequenced in a study of T cell repertoires in cytomegalovirus infection. TCRdb used MiXCR to reprocess the reads, holding one entry per CDR3 protein. The table shows some 560,000 distinct CDR3 sequences, with 35% to 50% occurring only once. Antigens for these TCRs are unknown. The sequencing used cultured PBMCs, collected from culture after CMV antigen stimulation. Receptor source: a human donor in good health (CMV status not recorded). Some clones in this sample may be carry-over from other donors' samples.

The chain recombines TRBV7-6 with TRBJ1-2; no firm D call. CDR1 and CDR2 from the germline V gene are SGHVS and FNYEAQ. This CDR3 region has 13 residues. V lost 7 bases to trimming and J lost 7 bases, with 16 bases between them. CDR3 nucleotide sequence: TGTGCCAGCACCCTCGGCGACCTGAGTGGCTACACCTTC. Its translation: CASTLGDLSGYTF. Full variable domain (missing parts from reference TRBV7-6 and TRBJ1-2): GAGVSQSPRYKVTKRGQDVALRCDPISGHVSLYWYRQALGQGPEFLTYFNYEAQQDKSGLPNDRFSAERPEGSISTLTIQRTEQRDSAMYRCASTLGDLSGYTFGSGTRLTVV.

The rearrangement uses TRBV12-3 or TRBV12-4 and TRBJ2-5; TRBD2 aligns across 9 bases. CDR3 length equals 14 residues. V shed 6 bases and J 4 bases; nucleotides not matched to a gene: 6. In nucleotides, the CDR3 is TGTGCCAGCAGCCCGAGCGGGAGGCTAGAGACCCAGTACTTC. The encoded protein is CASSPSGRLETQYF.

In its sample, this clonotype was seen many times. The genes are TRBV7-6 and TRBJ2-5, with TRBD1 matching 11 bases. The CDR3 loop spans 19 amino acids. From germline, CDR1 is SGHVS and CDR2 FNYEAQ. V was clipped by 5 bases and J by 5 bases; unmatched bases: 19. Here the CDR3 reads CASSQTIPGQGVPGETQYF. The CDR3 bases are TGTGCCAGCAGCCAAACCATTCCGGGACAGGGGGTGCCGGGTGAGACCCAGTACTTC.

V gene TRBV20-1 combines with J gene TRBJ1-1, with D tentatively TRBD1 (5 bases). V lost 3 bases to trimming and J lost 2 bases, with 10 bases between them. From germline, CDR1 is DFQATT and CDR2 SNEGSKA (reference sequence). The CDR3 sequence is 13 residues long. In DNA, the CDR3 is TGCAGTGCTAGGGGACTTCAAAACACTGAAGCTTTCTTT. It codes for CSARGLQNTEAFF.